The text below deals with one T cell receptor (beta chain). No antigen is known for it. This specimen belongs to a study of shared clonotypes between healthy human individuals. Across the study: A few men and a couple of women, aged 18 to 49, were donors. Per donor, three plates held CD4 naive cells, three held CD4 memory, two held CD8 naive and one held CD8 memory.

The length of the CDR3 is 16 residues. V trimming: 4 bases; J trimming: 0 bases; junction bases outside the gene matches: 5. Germline V gives CDR1 SNHLY, CDR2 FYNNEI. General study findings and limits: Naive subsets, compared against memory subsets, generally had larger estimated richness values.

Repertoires were generated with immunoSEQ multiplex PCR, while TCRdb's copy carries only in-frame clones and drops some. The repertoire holds 2.5 million or so clones, with around 90% as singletons. The specimen sequenced was naive CD4+ T cells sorted from blood. Subset specified: CD45RA+ positively selected. The TCR originated in a man in his late teens or twenties in good health. This chain uses TRBV2 with TRBJ1-3; 8 positions match TRBD1. CDR3 bases: TGTGCCAGCAGTGGTGGACAGGGCCGCTCTGGAAACACCATATATTTT. Protein product: CASSGGQGRSGNTIYF.